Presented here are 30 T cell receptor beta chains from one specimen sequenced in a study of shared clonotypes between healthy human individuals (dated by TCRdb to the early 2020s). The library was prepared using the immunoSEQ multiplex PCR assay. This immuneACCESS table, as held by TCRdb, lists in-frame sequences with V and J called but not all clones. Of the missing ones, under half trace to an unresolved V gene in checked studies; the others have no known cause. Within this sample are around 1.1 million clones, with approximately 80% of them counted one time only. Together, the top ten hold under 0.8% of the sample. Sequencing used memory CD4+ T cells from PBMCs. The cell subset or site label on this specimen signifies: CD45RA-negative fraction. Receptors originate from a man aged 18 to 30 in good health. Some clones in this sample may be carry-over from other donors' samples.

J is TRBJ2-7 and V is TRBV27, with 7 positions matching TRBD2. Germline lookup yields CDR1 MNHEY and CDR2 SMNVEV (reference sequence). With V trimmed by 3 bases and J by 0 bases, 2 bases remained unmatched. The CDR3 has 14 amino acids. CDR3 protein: CASSFRGDSYEQYF. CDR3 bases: TGTGCCAGCAGTTTCCGGGGGGACTCCTACGAGCAGTACTTC.

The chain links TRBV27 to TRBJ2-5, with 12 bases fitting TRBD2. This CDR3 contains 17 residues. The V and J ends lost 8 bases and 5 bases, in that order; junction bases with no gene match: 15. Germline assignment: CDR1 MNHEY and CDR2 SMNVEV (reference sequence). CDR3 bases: TGTGCCAGCCGTATCGGGCCTAGCGGGAGGGCCGGGGAGACCCAGTACTTC. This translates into CASRIGPSGRAGETQYF.

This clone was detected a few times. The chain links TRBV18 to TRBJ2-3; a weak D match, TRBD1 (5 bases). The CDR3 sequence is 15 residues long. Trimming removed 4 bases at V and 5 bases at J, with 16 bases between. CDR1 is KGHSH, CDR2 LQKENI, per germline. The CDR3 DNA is TGTGCCAGCTCACTATCGACAGCTATGCTAGATACGCAGTATTTT. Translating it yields CASSLSTAMLDTQYF.

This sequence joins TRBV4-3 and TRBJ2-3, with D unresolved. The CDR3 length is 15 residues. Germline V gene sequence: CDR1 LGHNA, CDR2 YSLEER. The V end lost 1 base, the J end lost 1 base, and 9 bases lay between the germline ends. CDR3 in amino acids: CASSQGPQGTDTQYF. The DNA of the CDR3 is TGCGCCAGCAGCCAAGGCCCCCAGGGCACAGATACGCAGTATTTT.

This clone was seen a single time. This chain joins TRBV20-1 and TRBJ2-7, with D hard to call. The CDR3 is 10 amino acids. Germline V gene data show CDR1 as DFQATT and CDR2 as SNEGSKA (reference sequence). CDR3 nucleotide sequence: TGCAGCGACAAGGCACTCGAGCAGTACTTC. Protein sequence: CSDKALEQYF.

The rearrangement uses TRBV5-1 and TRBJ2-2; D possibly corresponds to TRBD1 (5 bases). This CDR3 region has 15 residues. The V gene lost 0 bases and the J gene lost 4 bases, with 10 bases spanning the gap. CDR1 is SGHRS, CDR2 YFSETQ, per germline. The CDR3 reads CASSLEGFGTGELFF. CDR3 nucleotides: TGCGCCAGCAGCTTGGAGGGGTTCGGCACCGGGGAGCTGTTTTTT.

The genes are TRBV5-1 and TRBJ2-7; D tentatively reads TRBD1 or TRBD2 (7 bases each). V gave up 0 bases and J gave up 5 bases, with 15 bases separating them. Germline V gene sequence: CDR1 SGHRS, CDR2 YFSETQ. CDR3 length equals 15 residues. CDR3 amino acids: CASSLAETGRDEQYF. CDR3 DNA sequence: TGCGCCAGCAGCTTGGCCGAGACAGGGAGGGACGAGCAGTACTTC.

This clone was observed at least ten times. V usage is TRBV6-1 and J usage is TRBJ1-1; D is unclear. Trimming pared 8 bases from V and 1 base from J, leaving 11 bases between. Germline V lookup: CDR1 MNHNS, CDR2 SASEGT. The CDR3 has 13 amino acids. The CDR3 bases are TGTGCCAGCCACAATAACGGGAACACTGAAGCTTTCTTT. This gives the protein CASHNNGNTEAFF.

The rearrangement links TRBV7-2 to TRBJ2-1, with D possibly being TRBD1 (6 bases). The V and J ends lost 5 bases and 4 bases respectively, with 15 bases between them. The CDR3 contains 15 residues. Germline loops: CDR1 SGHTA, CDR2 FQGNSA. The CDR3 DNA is TGTGCCAGCAGCCCAGGACAGTGGAGGTACAATGAGCAGTTCTTC. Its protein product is CASSPGQWRYNEQFF.

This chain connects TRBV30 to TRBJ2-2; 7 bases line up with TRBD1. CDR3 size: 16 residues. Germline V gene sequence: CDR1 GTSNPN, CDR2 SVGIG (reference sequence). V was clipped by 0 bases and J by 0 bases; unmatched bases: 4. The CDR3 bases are TGTGCCTGGAGTGTACCAGGGACAGCGAACACCGGGGAGCTGTTTTTT. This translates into CAWSVPGTANTGELFF.

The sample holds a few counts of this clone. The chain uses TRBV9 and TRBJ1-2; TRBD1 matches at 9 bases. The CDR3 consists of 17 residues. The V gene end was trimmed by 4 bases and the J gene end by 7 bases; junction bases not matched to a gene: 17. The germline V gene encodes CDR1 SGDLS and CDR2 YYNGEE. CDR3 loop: CASSSPGRDRVSAGYTF. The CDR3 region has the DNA TGTGCCAGCAGCTCCCCGGGGAGGGACAGGGTGTCTGCTGGCTACACCTTC. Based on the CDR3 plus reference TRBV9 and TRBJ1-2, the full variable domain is DSGVTQTPKHLITATGQRVTLRCSPRSGDLSVYWYQQSLDQGLQFLIQYYNGEERAKGNILERFSAQQFPDLHSELNLSSLELGDSALYFCASSSPGRDRVSAGYTFGSGTRLTVV.

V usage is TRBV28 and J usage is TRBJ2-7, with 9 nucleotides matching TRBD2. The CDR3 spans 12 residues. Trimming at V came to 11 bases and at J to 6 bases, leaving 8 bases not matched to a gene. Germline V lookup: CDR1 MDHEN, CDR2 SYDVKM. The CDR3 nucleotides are TGTGCCGGGCGGGAGGGAAGGGGCGAGCAGTACTTC. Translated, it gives CAGREGRGEQYF.

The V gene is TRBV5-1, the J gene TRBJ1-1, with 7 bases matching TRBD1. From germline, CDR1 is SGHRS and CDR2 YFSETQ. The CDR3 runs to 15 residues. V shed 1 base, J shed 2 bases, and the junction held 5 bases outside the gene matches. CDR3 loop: CASSLSGQANTEAFF. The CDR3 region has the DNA TGCGCCAGCAGCTTGTCTGGACAGGCTAACACTGAAGCTTTCTTT. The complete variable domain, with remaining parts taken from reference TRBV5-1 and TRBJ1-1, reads KAGVTQTPRYLIKTRGQQVTLSCSPISGHRSVSWYQQTPGQGLQFLFEYFSETQRNKGNFPGRFSGRQFSNSRSEMNVSTLELGDSALYLCASSLSGQANTEAFFGQGTRLTVV.

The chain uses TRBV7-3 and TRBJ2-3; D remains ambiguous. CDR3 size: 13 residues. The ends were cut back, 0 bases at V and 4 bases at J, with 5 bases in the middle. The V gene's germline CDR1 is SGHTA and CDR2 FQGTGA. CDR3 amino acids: CASSLTTADTQYF. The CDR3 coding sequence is TGTGCCAGCAGCTTAACAACCGCAGATACGCAGTATTTT.

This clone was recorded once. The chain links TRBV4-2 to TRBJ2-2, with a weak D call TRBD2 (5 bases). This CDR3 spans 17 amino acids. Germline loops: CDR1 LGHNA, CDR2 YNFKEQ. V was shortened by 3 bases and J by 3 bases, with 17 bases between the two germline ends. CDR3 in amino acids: CASSQEPGSRDTGELFF. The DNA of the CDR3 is TGTGCCAGCAGCCAGGAGCCCGGGTCGAGGGACACCGGGGAGCTGTTTTTT.

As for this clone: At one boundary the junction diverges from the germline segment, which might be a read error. This CDR3 is CASSQTLDRALF. CDR3 bases: TGTGCCAGCAGCCAAACATTGGACAGGGCCCTGTTC. V and J are TRBV7-9 and TRBJ2-7; TRBD1 matches 8 bases. The CDR3 spans 12 residues. Germline CDR1 reads SEHNR; CDR2 reads FQNEAQ (reference sequence).

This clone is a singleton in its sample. The CDR3 coding sequence is TGTGCCAGCAGCCAATCGTTGGGAGGGACTAACTATGGCTACACCTTC. Translated: CASSQSLGGTNYGYTF. The chain is built from TRBV16 and TRBJ1-2, with no clear D. Germline V gives CDR1 KGHSY, CDR2 FQNENV. V lost 0 bases to trimming and J lost 0 bases, with 11 bases between them. The CDR3 contains 16 residues.

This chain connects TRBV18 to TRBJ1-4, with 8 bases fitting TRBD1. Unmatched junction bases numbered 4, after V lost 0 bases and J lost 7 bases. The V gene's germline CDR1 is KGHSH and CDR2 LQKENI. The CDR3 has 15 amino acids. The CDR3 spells CASSPPTGEREKLFF. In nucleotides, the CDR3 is TGTGCCAGCTCACCACCGACAGGGGAGCGTGAAAAACTGTTTTTT. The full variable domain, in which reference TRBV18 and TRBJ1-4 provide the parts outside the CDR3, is NAGVMQNPRHLVRRRGQEARLRCSPMKGHSHVYWYRQLPEEGLKFMVYLQKENIIDESGMPKERFSAEFPKEGPSILRIQQVVRGDSAAYFCASSPPTGEREKLFFGSGTQLSVL.

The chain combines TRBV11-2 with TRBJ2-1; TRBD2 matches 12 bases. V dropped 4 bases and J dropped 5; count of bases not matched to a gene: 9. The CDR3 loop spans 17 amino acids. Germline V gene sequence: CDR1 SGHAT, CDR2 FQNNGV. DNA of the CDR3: TGTGCCAGCAGCTCGTCGACTAGCGGGAGCTCGAACAATGAGCAGTTCTTC. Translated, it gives CASSSSTSGSSNNEQFF.

CDR3 amino acids: CASSEVSGDTGELFF. In nucleotides, the CDR3 is TGTGCCAGCAGTGAAGTCTCGGGGGACACCGGGGAGCTGTTTTTT. The gene calls are TRBV6-4 and TRBJ2-2, with TRBD2 as a possible D gene (6 bases). The CDR3 length is 15 residues. Germline CDR1 and CDR2: MRHNA and SNTAGT. V shed 3 bases and J shed 3 bases, with 11 bases lying between them.

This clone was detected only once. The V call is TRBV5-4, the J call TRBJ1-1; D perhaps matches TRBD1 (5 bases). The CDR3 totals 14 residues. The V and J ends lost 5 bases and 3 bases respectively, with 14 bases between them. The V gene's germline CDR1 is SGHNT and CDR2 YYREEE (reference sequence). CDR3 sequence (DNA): TGTGCCAGCAGGACGGACAAACAGGACACTGAAGCTTTCTTT. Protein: CASRTDKQDTEAFF.

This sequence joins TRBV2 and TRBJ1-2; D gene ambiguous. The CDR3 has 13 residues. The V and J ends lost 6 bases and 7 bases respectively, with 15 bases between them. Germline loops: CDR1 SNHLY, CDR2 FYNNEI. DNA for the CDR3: TGTGCCAGCAGAATAGGGCCGTCGATTGGCTACACCTTC. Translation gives CASRIGPSIGYTF.

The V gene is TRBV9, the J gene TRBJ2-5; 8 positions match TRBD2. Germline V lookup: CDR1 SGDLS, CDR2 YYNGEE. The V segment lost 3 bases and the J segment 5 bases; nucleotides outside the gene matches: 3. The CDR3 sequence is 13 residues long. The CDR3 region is CASSARTSETQYF. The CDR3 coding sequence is TGTGCCAGCAGCGCCCGGACTAGCGAGACCCAGTACTTC.

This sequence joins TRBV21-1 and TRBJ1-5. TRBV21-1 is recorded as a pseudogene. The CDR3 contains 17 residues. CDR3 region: CASCHLLRRRSNQPQHF. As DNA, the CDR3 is TGTGCCAGCTGTCACCTGCTCCGCCGGCGGAGCAATCAGCCCCAGCATTTT.

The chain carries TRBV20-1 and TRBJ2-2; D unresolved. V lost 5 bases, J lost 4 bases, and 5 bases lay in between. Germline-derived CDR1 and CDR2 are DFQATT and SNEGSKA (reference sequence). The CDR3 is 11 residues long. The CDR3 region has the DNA TGCAGTGCTTATTTCACCGGGGAGCTGTTTTTT. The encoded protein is CSAYFTGELFF.

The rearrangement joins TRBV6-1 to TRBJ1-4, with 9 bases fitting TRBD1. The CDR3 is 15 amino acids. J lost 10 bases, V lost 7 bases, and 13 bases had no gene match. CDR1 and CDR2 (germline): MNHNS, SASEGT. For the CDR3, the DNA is TGTGCCAGCAATTCAGCTACCGGGACAGGGAGAAAACTGTTTTTT. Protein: CASNSATGTGRKLFF.

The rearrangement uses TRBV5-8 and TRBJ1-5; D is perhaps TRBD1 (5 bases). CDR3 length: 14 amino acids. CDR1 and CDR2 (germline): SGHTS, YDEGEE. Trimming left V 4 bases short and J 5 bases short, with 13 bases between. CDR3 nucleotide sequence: TGTGCCAGCAGCCGGGACGGACCCGATCAGCCCCAGCATTTT. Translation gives CASSRDGPDQPQHF. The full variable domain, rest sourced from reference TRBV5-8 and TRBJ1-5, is EAGVTQSPTHLIKTRGQQATLRCSPISGHTSVYWYQQALGLGLQFLLWYDEGEERNRGNFPPRFSGRQFPNYSSELNVNALELEDSALYLCASSRDGPDQPQHFGDGTRLSIL.

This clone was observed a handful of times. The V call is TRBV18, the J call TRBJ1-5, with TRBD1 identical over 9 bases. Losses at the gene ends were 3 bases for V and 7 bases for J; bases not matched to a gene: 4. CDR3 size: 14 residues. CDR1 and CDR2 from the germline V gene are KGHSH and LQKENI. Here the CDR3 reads CASSPGTGRQPQHF. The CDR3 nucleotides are TGTGCCAGCTCACCCGGGACAGGGAGGCAGCCCCAGCATTTT. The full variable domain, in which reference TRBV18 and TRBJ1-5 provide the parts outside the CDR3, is NAGVMQNPRHLVRRRGQEARLRCSPMKGHSHVYWYRQLPEEGLKFMVYLQKENIIDESGMPKERFSAEFPKEGPSILRIQQVVRGDSAAYFCASSPGTGRQPQHFGDGTRLSIL.

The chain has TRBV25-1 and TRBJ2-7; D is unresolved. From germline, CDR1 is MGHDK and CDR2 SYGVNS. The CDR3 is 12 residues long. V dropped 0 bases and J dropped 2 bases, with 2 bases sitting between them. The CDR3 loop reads CASSEYAYEQYF. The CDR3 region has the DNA TGTGCCAGCAGTGAATATGCCTACGAGCAGTACTTC.

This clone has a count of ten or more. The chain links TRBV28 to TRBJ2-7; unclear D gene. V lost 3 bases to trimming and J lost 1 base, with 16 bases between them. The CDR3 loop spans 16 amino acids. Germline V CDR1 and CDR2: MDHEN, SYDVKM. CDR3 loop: CASSFSFIRRSYEQYF. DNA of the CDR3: TGTGCCAGCAGTTTTTCATTCATACGCAGGTCCTACGAGCAGTACTTC.